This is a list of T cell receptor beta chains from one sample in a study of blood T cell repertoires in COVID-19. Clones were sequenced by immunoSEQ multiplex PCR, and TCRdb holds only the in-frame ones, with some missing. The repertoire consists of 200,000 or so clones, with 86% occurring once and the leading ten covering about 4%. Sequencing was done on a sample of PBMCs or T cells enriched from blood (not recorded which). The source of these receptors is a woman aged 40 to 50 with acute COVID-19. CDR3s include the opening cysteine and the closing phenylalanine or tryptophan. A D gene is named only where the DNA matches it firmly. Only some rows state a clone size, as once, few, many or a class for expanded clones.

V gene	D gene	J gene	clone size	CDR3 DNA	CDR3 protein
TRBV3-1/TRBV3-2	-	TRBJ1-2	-	TGTGCCAGCAGCACCACAGTTTCCTATGGCTACACCTTC	CASSTTVSYGYTF
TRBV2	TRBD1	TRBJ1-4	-	TGTGCCAGCGGACACGACAGGGCAACTAATGAAAAACTGTTTTTT	CASGHDRATNEKLFF
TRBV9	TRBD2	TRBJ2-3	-	TGTGCCAGCAGCGTAGCTGCCCGACTAGCGGGGGGTCCAGATACGCAGTATTTT	CASSVAARLAGGPDTQYF
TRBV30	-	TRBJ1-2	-	TGTGCCTGGAGCGCCTACAGGGTGGGTGGCTACACCTTC	CAWSAYRVGGYTF
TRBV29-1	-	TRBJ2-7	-	TGCAGCGTTGAAGATCAAGGTAGCGGAACCTACGAGCAGTACTTC	CSVEDQGSGTYEQYF
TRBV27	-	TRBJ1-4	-	TGTGCCAGCAACTTTAACGGAAAACTGTTTTTT	CASNFNGKLFF
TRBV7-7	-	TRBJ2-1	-	TGTGCCAGCAGCCCCAACCCGAGCTCCTACAATGAGCAGTTCTTC	CASSPNPSSYNEQFF
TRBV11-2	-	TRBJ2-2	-	TGTGCCAGCAGCCTGAACACCGGGGAGCTGTTTTTT	CASSLNTGELFF
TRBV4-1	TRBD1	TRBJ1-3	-	TGCGCCAGCAGCTCTCTGGACAGGTTGAGCTCTGGAAACACCATATATTTT	CASSSLDRLSSGNTIYF
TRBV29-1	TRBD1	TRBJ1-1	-	TGCAGCGGACGACAGGGGATGGGTATGAACACTGAAGCTTTCTTT	CSGRQGMGMNTEAFF
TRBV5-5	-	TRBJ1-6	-	TGTGCCAGCAGCACCCTTACACAACAGGGCTGGAATTCACCCCTCCACTTT	CASSTLTQQGWNSPLHF
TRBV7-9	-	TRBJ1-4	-	TGTGCCAGCAGCTTATACGGACGGCGGGATGAAAAACTGTTTTTT	CASSLYGRRDEKLFF
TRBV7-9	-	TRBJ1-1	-	TGTGCCAGCAGCCCGGGCGCAGGAGGCTGGACTGAAGCTTTCTTT	CASSPGAGGWTEAFF
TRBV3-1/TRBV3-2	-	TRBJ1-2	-	TGTGCCAGCAGCCAAGATCGGACGGGGAGCGGTGGCTACACCTTC	CASSQDRTGSGGYTF
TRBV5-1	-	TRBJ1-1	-	TGCGCCAGCAGCTTGTTCCAGGGCGGGATGAACACTGAAGCTTTCTTT	CASSLFQGGMNTEAFF
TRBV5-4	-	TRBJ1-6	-	TGTGCCAGCAGCCTCTGGCACGCGGCGGGGAATTCACCCCTCCACTTT	CASSLWHAAGNSPLHF
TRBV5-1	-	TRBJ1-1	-	TGCGCCAGCAGGCAACTAACAGGGAACACTGAAGCTTTCTTT	CASRQLTGNTEAFF
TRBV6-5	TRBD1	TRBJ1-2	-	TGTGCCAGCAGTTACTTCGACAGGGATATCAATGGCTACACCTTC	CASSYFDRDINGYTF
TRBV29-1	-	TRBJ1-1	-	TGCAGCGTTGTGGGGGGGCGAGTGAATGAAGCTTTCTTT	CSVVGGRVNEAFF
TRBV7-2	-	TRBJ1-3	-	TGTGCCAGCAGCTTCCGGGGGGCTATTGGAAACACCATATATTTT	CASSFRGAIGNTIYF
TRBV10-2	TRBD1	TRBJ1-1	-	TGCGCCAGCAGTCCCATTAAACAGGGGGTCATGAACACTGAAGCTTTCTTT	CASSPIKQGVMNTEAFF
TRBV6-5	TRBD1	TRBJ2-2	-	TGTGCCAGCAGTCTAGGACAGGGTGCGACCGGGGAGCTGTTTTTT	CASSLGQGATGELFF
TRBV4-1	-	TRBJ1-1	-	TGCGCCAGCAGCCTTGCGCCTAGCACTGAAGCTTTCTTT	CASSLAPSTEAFF
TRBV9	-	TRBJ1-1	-	TGTGCCAGCAGCCCCCGGGGCACTGAAGCTTTCTTT	CASSPRGTEAFF
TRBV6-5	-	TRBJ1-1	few	TGTGCCAGCAGTCTCGGCACTGAAGCTTTCTTT	CASSLGTEAFF
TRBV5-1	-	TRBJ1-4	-	TGCGCCAGCAGCGCGGTGCGGGGTGGGAATGAAAAACTGTTTTTT	CASSAVRGGNEKLFF